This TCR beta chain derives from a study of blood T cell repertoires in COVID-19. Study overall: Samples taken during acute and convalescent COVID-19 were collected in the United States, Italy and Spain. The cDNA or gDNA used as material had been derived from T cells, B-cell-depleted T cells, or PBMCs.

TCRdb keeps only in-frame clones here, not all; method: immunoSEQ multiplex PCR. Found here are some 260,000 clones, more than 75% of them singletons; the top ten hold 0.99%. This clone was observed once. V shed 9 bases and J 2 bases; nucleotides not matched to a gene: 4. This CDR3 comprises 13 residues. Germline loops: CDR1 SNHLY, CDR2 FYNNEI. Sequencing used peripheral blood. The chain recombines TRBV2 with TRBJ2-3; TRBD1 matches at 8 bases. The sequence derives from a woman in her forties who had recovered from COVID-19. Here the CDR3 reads CARETGDTDTQYF. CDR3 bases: TGTGCCAGGGAGACAGGGGACACAGATACGCAGTATTTT. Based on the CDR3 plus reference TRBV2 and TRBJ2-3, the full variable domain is EPEVTQTPSHQVTQMGQEVILRCVPISNHLYFYWYRQILGQKVEFLVSFYNNEISEKSEIFDDQFSVERPDGSNFTLKIRSTKLEDSAMYFCARETGDTDTQYFGPGTRLTVL.